The 20 T cell receptor beta chains below come from one sample, sequenced in a study of shared clonotypes between healthy human individuals (dated by TCRdb to the early 2020s). Receptors were amplified or captured by the immunoSEQ multiplex PCR assay. The clones in this table, taken by TCRdb from immuneACCESS, are in-frame only. Not every clone is retained; where verified, under half of the shortfall comes from an unresolved V gene, and the cause of the rest is unknown. The sample table records millions of clones; approximately 93% of these occur just once. In total, the top ten clones hold about 0.37% of the sample. Material: naive CD4+ T cells from PBMCs. Per the publication, the cell subset or site label means: CD45RA+ positively selected. Source of these receptors: a man aged 18 to 30 in good health. Some clones in this sample may be carry-over from other donors' samples.

The chain recombines TRBV7-3 with TRBJ2-2; a weak D match, TRBD1 (5 bases). Between the trimmed V and J ends, which lost 5 bases and 8 bases, there was a span of 21 bases. In germline, CDR1 is SGHTA, CDR2 FQGTGA. The CDR3 sequence is 16 residues long. CDR3 DNA sequence: TGTGCCAGCAGCCCGACCCTGGGCAGGGCAACGGGGGAGCTGTTTTTT. This translates into CASSPTLGRATGELFF. Full variable domain (outside the CDR3, taken from reference TRBV7-3 and TRBJ2-2): GAGVSQTPSNKVTEKGKYVELRCDPISGHTALYWYRQSLGQGPEFLIYFQGTGAADDSGLPNDRFFAVRPEGSVSTLKIQRTERGDSAVYLCASSPTLGRATGELFFGEGSRLTVL.

The CDR3: CASRTRLADYNEQFF. For the CDR3, the DNA is TGCGCCAGCAGAACCCGACTAGCGGATTACAATGAGCAGTTCTTC. The rearrangement uses TRBV4-1 and TRBJ2-1; TRBD2 matches at 9 bases. With V trimmed by 6 bases and J by 4 bases, 7 bases remained unmatched. Germline V lookup: CDR1 MGHRA, CDR2 YSYEKL. There are 15 residues in the CDR3.

With regard to this clone: Other DNA sequences of this sample code for an identical CDR3. V usage is TRBV28 and J usage is TRBJ2-2; a possible D gene is TRBD1 (5 bases). Trimming took 5 bases from V and 8 from J, leaving 9 bases between them. Germline V gene data show CDR1 as MDHEN and CDR2 as SYDVKM. CDR3 length: 12 amino acids. CDR3 residues: CASSLRGGELFF. DNA for the CDR3: TGTGCCAGCAGTCTTAGGGGAGGGGAGCTGTTTTTT.

This clone was seen just once. This chain connects TRBV5-1 to TRBJ2-1; 9 nucleotides agree with TRBD2. J lost 0 bases, V lost 0 bases, and 10 bases had no gene match. CDR1 and CDR2 from the germline V gene are SGHRS and YFSETQ. CDR3 length: 19 amino acids. The CDR3: CASSLAPTSGRSSYNEQFF. The CDR3 nucleotides read TGCGCCAGCAGCTTGGCACCGACTAGCGGACGGAGCTCCTACAATGAGCAGTTCTTC. Complete variable domain (other parts from reference TRBV5-1 and TRBJ2-1): KAGVTQTPRYLIKTRGQQVTLSCSPISGHRSVSWYQQTPGQGLQFLFEYFSETQRNKGNFPGRFSGRQFSNSRSEMNVSTLELGDSALYLCASSLAPTSGRSSYNEQFFGPGTRLTVL.

This chain joins TRBV5-1 and TRBJ2-7; 7 positions match TRBD2. The junction had 7 bases not matched to a gene; V was cut back by 1 base and J by 6 bases. Per germline, CDR1 SGHRS and CDR2 YFSETQ. There are 14 residues in the CDR3. As DNA, the CDR3 is TGCGCCAGCAGCTTGCAGGGAGGGTTAGGCGAGCAGTACTTC. It specifies CASSLQGGLGEQYF.

The table lists this clone with a count of one. The V and J genes are TRBV29-1 and TRBJ1-1, with 8 bases lining up with TRBD1. The CDR3 consists of 14 residues. CDR1 is SQVTM and CDR2 is ANQGSEA in the germline V gene. The V and J ends lost 3 bases and 2 bases, in that order; junction bases with no gene match: 5. CDR3: CSVDLTGANTEAFF. The CDR3 DNA follows: TGCAGCGTTGACCTGACAGGGGCTAACACTGAAGCTTTCTTT.

The rearrangement uses TRBV7-2 and TRBJ2-1; D call uncertain. Trimming left V 5 bases short and J 6 bases short, with 11 bases between. The CDR3 runs to 13 residues. Germline CDR1 and CDR2: SGHTA and FQGNSA. For the CDR3, the DNA is TGTGCCAGCAGCGCCCAACCGGTCAATGAGCAGTTCTTC. Its protein product is CASSAQPVNEQFF.

CDR3 bases: TGTGCCAGCAGTGAATATCTGGGGGCGCAAAGTCGGACTGAAGCTTTCTTT. This encodes CASSEYLGAQSRTEAFF. The chain has TRBV2 and TRBJ1-1, with a weak D call TRBD1 (6 bases). Germline assignment: CDR1 SNHLY and CDR2 FYNNEI. V was trimmed by 2 bases and J by 5 bases, leaving 21 bases between them. This CDR3 has 17 residues.

V usage is TRBV5-1 and J usage is TRBJ2-1; 9 bases map to TRBD2. The ends lost 3 bases at V and 7 bases at J; junction bases unmatched: 20. This CDR3 contains 19 residues. CDR1 and CDR2 from the germline V gene are SGHRS and YFSETQ. CDR3 DNA sequence: TGCGCCAGCAGCTCACAGGTTTTAGGGGCTAGCGGGAACGATAATGAGCAGTTCTTC. This sequence encodes CASSSQVLGASGNDNEQFF.

The rearrangement uses TRBV15 and TRBJ2-6; perhaps TRBD2 as D (6 bases). Trimming took 3 bases from V and 4 from J, leaving 19 bases between them. The CDR3 totals 18 residues. Germline V gives CDR1 LNHNV, CDR2 YYDKDF (reference sequence). CDR3 bases: TGTGCCACCAGCAGCGATGGGGACTGGACGACCGGGGCCAACGTCCTGACTTTC. Amino acid sequence: CATSSDGDWTTGANVLTF.

The DNA of the CDR3 is TGCGCCAGCAGCCAAAACCCGGCCCCCGTGCGGAAGCGGGGAAACACCATATATTTT. Translation: CASSQNPAPVRKRGNTIYF. This chain links TRBV4-1 with TRBJ1-3; D remains ambiguous. The V gene lost 2 bases and the J gene lost 4 bases, with 24 bases spanning the gap. The CDR3 spans 19 residues. Germline V gene data show CDR1 as MGHRA and CDR2 as YSYEKL.

This clone was detected once. The chain combines TRBV5-1 with TRBJ1-4; D gene unclear. The CDR3 sequence is 16 residues long. Looked up from germline, CDR1 is SGHRS and CDR2 is YFSETQ. Trimming took 4 bases from V and 0 from J, leaving 13 bases between them. CDR3 amino acids: CASSTQTGATNEKLFF. DNA for the CDR3: TGCGCCAGCAGCACCCAGACGGGTGCAACTAATGAAAAACTGTTTTTT.

This clone appeared a few times. The V call is TRBV18, the J call TRBJ1-5; D is unclear. The V and J ends lost 5 bases and 8 bases respectively, with 13 bases between them. The CDR3 extends over 13 amino acids. Germline V gene sequence: CDR1 KGHSH, CDR2 LQKENI. The CDR3 sequence is CASSSVLGEPQHF. CDR3 sequence (DNA): TGTGCCAGCTCATCAGTGCTGGGAGAGCCCCAGCATTTT. The variable domain in full, with the rest retrieved from reference TRBV18 and TRBJ1-5, is NAGVMQNPRHLVRRRGQEARLRCSPMKGHSHVYWYRQLPEEGLKFMVYLQKENIIDESGMPKERFSAEFPKEGPSILRIQQVVRGDSAAYFCASSSVLGEPQHFGDGTRLSIL.

The chain recombines TRBV5-4 with TRBJ2-7, with 13 bases lining up with TRBD2. Trimming took 4 bases from V and 6 from J; bases not matched to a gene: 7. This CDR3 region has 15 residues. Germline CDR1 SGHNT, CDR2 YYREEE (reference sequence). Here the CDR3 reads CASSPGLAGVREQYF. CDR3 bases: TGTGCCAGCAGCCCAGGACTAGCGGGAGTTCGCGAGCAGTACTTC.

This clone was counted a few times. The sample carries other DNA sequences with the same CDR3. The gene calls are TRBV15 and TRBJ2-5; no reliable D call. Germline values: CDR1 LNHNV, CDR2 YYDKDF (reference sequence). V gave up 0 bases and J gave up 5 bases, with 4 bases separating them. The CDR3 has 12 amino acids. CDR3 sequence (DNA): TGTGCCACCAGCAGAGATAGGGAGACCCAGTACTTC. Protein sequence: CATSRDRETQYF.

V gene TRBV7-2 combines with J gene TRBJ2-5; TRBD2 matches 13 bases. J gave up 5 bases and V 5 bases, and 8 bases lay outside the gene matches. CDR1 and CDR2 from the germline V gene are SGHTA and FQGNSA. The CDR3 is made up of 16 amino acids. The CDR3 nucleotides read TGTGCCAGCAGCAACGGAGGACTAGCGGGAGAGGAGACCCAGTACTTC. Its protein is CASSNGGLAGEETQYF.

V usage is TRBV5-1 and J usage is TRBJ2-1, with D hard to call. The V and J ends lost 1 base and 7 bases respectively, with 15 bases between them. CDR3 length: 15 residues. Germline V lookup: CDR1 SGHRS, CDR2 YFSETQ. CDR3 sequence: CASSLPLPTQNEQFF. The CDR3 DNA follows: TGCGCCAGCAGCTTGCCACTCCCAACGCAAAATGAGCAGTTCTTC.

The rearrangement uses TRBV9 and TRBJ1-5; D possibly corresponds to TRBD1 (5 bases). The CDR3 runs 14 residues. Deletions cut 3 bases from V and 3 bases from J, with 10 bases between. From germline, CDR1 is SGDLS and CDR2 YYNGEE. The CDR3 here is CASSGGSLNQPQHF. The DNA for the CDR3 is TGTGCCAGCAGCGGGGGCAGCCTCAATCAGCCCCAGCATTTT.

V gene TRBV7-9 combines with J gene TRBJ1-4; D remains ambiguous. The CDR3 length is 13 residues. The germline V gene has CDR1 SEHNR and CDR2 FQNEAQ (reference sequence). Trimming removed 1 base from V and 7 bases from J, with 7 bases in between. CDR3 sequence (DNA): TGTGCCAGCAGCTTAGGGAGTAGTGAAAAACTGTTTTTT. Translating gives CASSLGSSEKLFF.

The chain's CDR3 is CASRTGQGKAFF. CDR3 bases: TGTGCCAGCAGGACCGGACAGGGTAAAGCTTTCTTT. The J gene is TRBJ1-1, the V gene TRBV28; 8 positions match TRBD1. Germline assignment: CDR1 MDHEN and CDR2 SYDVKM. The ends lost 6 bases at V and 9 bases at J; junction bases unmatched: 6. This CDR3 has 12 residues.